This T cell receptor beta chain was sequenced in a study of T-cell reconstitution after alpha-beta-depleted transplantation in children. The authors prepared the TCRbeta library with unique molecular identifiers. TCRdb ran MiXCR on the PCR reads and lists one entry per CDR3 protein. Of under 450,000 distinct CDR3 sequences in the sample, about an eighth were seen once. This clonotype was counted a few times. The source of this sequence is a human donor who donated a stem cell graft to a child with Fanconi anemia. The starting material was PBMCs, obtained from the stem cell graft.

The CDR3 region is CSARVHAGAYNEQFF. The CDR3 nucleotides read TGCAGTGCTAGAGTTCACGCCGGGGCCTACAATGAGCAGTTCTTC. The rearrangement links TRBV20-1 to TRBJ2-1; TRBD2 might be the D (5 bases). CDR3 length equals 15 residues. V lost 1 base and J 2 bases, leaving 12 bases between the germline ends. CDR1 is DFQATT, CDR2 SNEGSKA, per germline (reference sequence).